This T cell receptor (beta chain) appears in the sequencing data of a study of control samples from healthy donors and cancer patients. Method: immunoSEQ multiplex PCR; TCRdb's copy keeps in-frame clones and lacks some. This table holds roughly 100,000 clones, 92% found once. The CDR3 runs to 15 residues. V shed 2 bases and J shed 6 bases, with 16 bases lying between them. The germline V gene has CDR1 GTSNPN and CDR2 SVGIG (reference sequence). This sequence was found in a woman between 18 and 29 years old in good health. The rearrangement joins TRBV30 to TRBJ2-2; D might be TRBD1 (5 bases). The sample was blood. DNA of the CDR3: TGTGCCTGGAGTTGGAGACAGACGCTCGCCGGGGAGCTGTTTTTT. This translates into CAWSWRQTLAGELFF.